This T cell receptor (beta chain) was identified during a study of T cells after yellow fever vaccination (dated by TCRdb to between 2017 and 2020). Some background on the complete study: The SMART-Seq v4 Ultra Low Input RNA kit was used to prepare libraries from fractions with low cell numbers. To track T-cell clones before and after primary and booster YFV17D yellow fever vaccination, bulk TCR alpha and beta repertoires were sequenced longitudinally. Two healthy male donors, one aged 18 to 30 and one aged 30 to 40 years, were included in the cohort. Blood samples were taken at several timepoints before and after primary and secondary immunization, and bulk PBMC replicates and cell subsets were isolated.

Sequencing instrument: Illumina NovaSeq 6000. TCR cDNA was made using 5'RACE template switching, a step that added a universal primer site and unique molecular identifiers. Priming for cDNA synthesis came from both the TCR alpha and TCR beta constant segments. Libraries were amplified in two PCR steps, with sample barcodes and sequencing adapters added in the second step. Sequencing of libraries was done on Illumina HiSeq 2500 (2x100 bp) or NovaSeq (2x150 bp). In the authors' own workflow: Demultiplexing of reads and collapsing into UMI consensus sequences were performed with MIGEC, and V(D)J alignment was carried out with MiXCR. Using edgeR on replicate PBMC samples, clonotypes were called vaccine-responding if FDR was below 0.01 and the log2 fold change was above 5 up to day 15. Each bulk clonotype received a CD4 or CD8 identity based on whether the sequenced CD4 or CD8 repertoire contained that clonotype at higher abundance. Starting from the raw public reads, TCRdb applied fastp trimming at Q25, assembled clones with MiXCR and retained in-frame beta chains. A single entry per CDR3 protein holds the most common genes and DNA from its merged rows. Here the V and J calls rest on TCRdb's processing, not on the authors' analysis. The sample records 400,000 to 450,000 distinct CDR3 sequences, around 19% of which are singletons. About 18% of the sample is in the top ten clones.

This clonotype has just one count. The antigen it binds to is not known. Per-nucleotide qualities are absent, and no much larger clonotype sits a single base away. One read gives only weak evidence. Points the paper makes about the study in general: A small share of clonotypes occurred in both CD4 and CD8 compartments, likely arising from convergent recombination. FACS-sorted repertoires could contain abundant contaminating clonotypes from the bulk population, so computational filtering was required. Because only a couple of donors were included in the study, the extent to which the findings can be generalized is limited. After the booster, most of the clones that had expanded following primary vaccination were detected again (around 97% of CD4 and roughly 90% of CD8), which suggests that memory was broadly maintained. The secondary T-cell response was weaker than the primary response but faster, peaking on day 5 instead of day 15.

The cysteine opens and the phenylalanine closes a CDR3 of 15 amino acids. Left in the record is the CDR3 DNA by itself, 45 bases read in frame from the first base. The V end loses 4 bases and the J end loses 0 bases, and a stretch of 7 bases separates them. From a lookup of the germline V gene (reference sequence), CDR1 and CDR2 are MNHEY and SMNVEV. The sample's treatment or condition label, in plain terms: live attenuated yellow fever vaccine strain. At every blood-draw timepoint, two biological replicates of bulk PBMCs were collected. A standard Ficoll-Paque protocol was used to isolate PBMCs from peripheral blood. TriZol was used to extract RNA from bulk PBMCs, CD4 and CD8 fractions, and dextramer-positive and dextramer-negative fractions.

The sequence is built from TRBV27 and TRBJ2-6; the D gene assignment is ambiguous. The sample here was PBMCs, taken before the yellow fever booster vaccination. This receptor was obtained from a man aged 18 to 30 who received the YFV17D yellow fever vaccine. The DNA sequence is given as TGTGCCAGCAGTTCCCCTATCTCTGGGGCCAACGTCCTGACTTTC. This gives the protein CASSSPISGANVLTF.